This is a list of T cell receptor beta chains from one sample in a study of graft-versus-host responses after intestinal transplantation. Only in-frame clones appear in the TCRdb table, and some are missing; sequencing was by immunoSEQ multiplex PCR. The table has around 30,000 clones, 90% to 95% seen once. This specimen consisted of PBMCs, obtained 66 days after intestinal transplant. The receptors derive from a human patient who received an intestinal transplant, so some T cells may come from the graft donor. The CDR3 runs from the conserved cysteine through the conserved F or W. Each record gives: clone size, CDR3 length, D gene, V gene, J gene, CDR3 DNA, CDR3 protein. D genes are given only for firm matches. Clone size, where shown, is once, few, many, or a class for clones that have expanded.

-	16	TRBD1	TRBV28	TRBJ1-4	TGTGCCAGCAGTTTCGACAGGGGACGAGATAATGAAAAACTGTTTTTT	CASSFDRGRDNEKLFF
-	13	-	TRBV7-8	TRBJ1-2	TGTGCCAGCAGCTTATACGGCGGAGATTACTACACCTTC	CASSLYGGDYYTF
-	16	-	TRBV6-1	TRBJ1-6	TGTGCCAGCAGTGAAGCGCTAACAGGATATAATTCACCCCTCCACTTT	CASSEALTGYNSPLHF
-	17	-	TRBV18	TRBJ2-2	TGTGCCAGCTCACCAGATGGCAGGGGAGTGAACACCGGGGAGCTGTTTTTT	CASSPDGRGVNTGELFF
-	14	-	TRBV30	TRBJ2-7	TGTGCCTGGAGTGGTGGACTCGGTCGGGACGAGCAGTACTTC	CAWSGGLGRDEQYF
-	14	TRBD1	TRBV5-5	TRBJ2-7	TGTGCCAGCAGCCCCGGGACAGCATCCTACGAGCAGTACTTC	CASSPGTASYEQYF
-	15	TRBD2	TRBV6-4	TRBJ2-1	TGTGCCAGCAGTCTAGCGGGGGGGCTTCTCAATGAGCAGTTCTTC	CASSLAGGLLNEQFF
-	13	-	TRBV4-3	TRBJ2-7	TGCGCCAGCAGCCCCGGGGGCTCCTACGAGCAGTACTTC	CASSPGGSYEQYF
-	18	-	TRBV6-1	TRBJ2-1	TGTGCCAGCAGTGAAGAGTCCCTAGTTTGTCTAAATTACAATGAGCAGTTCTTC	CASSEESLVCLNYNEQFF
-	15	TRBD2	TRBV4-1	TRBJ2-7	TGCGCCAGCAGCCCAGGGACTAGCGGGAAGAGCGAGCAGTACTTC	CASSPGTSGKSEQYF
-	15	-	TRBV7-9	TRBJ1-2	TGTGCCAGCAGCTTATTCCCCGCCGCGGTCCGGGGCTACACCTTC	CASSLFPAAVRGYTF
-	14	-	TRBV7-9	TRBJ1-5	TGTGCCAGCAGCTTTGCCGGACCGAATCAGCCCCAGCATTTT	CASSFAGPNQPQHF
-	15	TRBD1	TRBV19	TRBJ1-6	TGTGCCAGTAGCGAGACAGGGTTAGGAAATTCACCCCTCCACTTT	CASSETGLGNSPLHF
-	15	-	TRBV4-3	TRBJ1-6	TGCGCCAGCAGCCAAGATAGGGCAGCAAATTCACCCCTCCACTTT	CASSQDRAANSPLHF
-	15	-	TRBV7-9	TRBJ1-5	TGTGCCAGCAGCCCAGCCGGTTATAGCAATCAGCCCCAGCATTTT	CASSPAGYSNQPQHF
-	15	-	TRBV6-1	TRBJ1-6	TGTGCCAGCAGATGGGGGCCCTTGCGGAATTCACCCCTCCACTTT	CASRWGPLRNSPLHF
-	14	TRBD1	TRBV2	TRBJ2-7	TGTGCCAGCAGTGAACAGGGGGCCCCCTACGAGCAGTACTTC	CASSEQGAPYEQYF
-	17	TRBD1	TRBV4-1	TRBJ2-2	TGCGCCAGCAGCCCCACTTCCGGGACAGTGAACACCGGGGAGCTGTTTTTT	CASSPTSGTVNTGELFF
-	15	-	TRBV23-1	TRBJ2-1	TGCGCCACCAGCGTCAGGACTATCTTTTACAATGAGCAGTTCTTC	CATSVRTIFYNEQFF
-	15	TRBD1	TRBV30	TRBJ1-2	TGTGCCTGGAGTGTACTCGCAGGGGGCGAAGGTGGCTACACCTTC	CAWSVLAGGEGGYTF
-	14	TRBD1	TRBV4-2	TRBJ1-5	TGTGCCAGCAGCCACACAGGGGAGGATCAGCCCCAGCATTTT	CASSHTGEDQPQHF
-	14	TRBD2	TRBV7-8	TRBJ2-1	TGTGCCAGCAGCTTAGCGACAGCGGGGTCGTGGCAGTTCTTC	CASSLATAGSWQFF
-	16	TRBD2	TRBV4-2	TRBJ2-5	TGTGCCAGCAGCCAAGGGATCGCGGGGGGGTTGGAGACCCAGTACTTC	CASSQGIAGGLETQYF
-	19	-	TRBV12-5	TRBJ2-2	TGTGCTAGTGGTTTGGTACGCCACGTCTATCCCTGGTTGAACGGGGAGCTGTTTTTT	CASGLVRHVYPWLNGELFF
-	15	-	TRBV28	TRBJ2-7	TGTGCCAGCAGTGTCCTATTCCGTAGTCCCTACGAGCAGTACTTC	CASSVLFRSPYEQYF
once	11	-	TRBV29-1	TRBJ1-1	TGCAGCGTTGAATCACACTCTGAAGCTTTCTTT	CSVESHSEAFF
-	15	-	TRBV11-3	TRBJ2-5	TGTGCCAGCAGCCCCCTTCAGGCGGGCAAGAAGACCCAGTACTTC	CASSPLQAGKKTQYF
-	15	TRBD1	TRBV19	TRBJ2-1	TGTGCCAGTAACATAGGGACAGGGGGCTTCAATGAGCAGTTCTTC	CASNIGTGGFNEQFF
-	15	TRBD2	TRBV2	TRBJ2-7	TGTGCCAGCAGTGATGTAGCGGGTTCCTCCTACGAGCAGTACTTC	CASSDVAGSSYEQYF
-	12	-	TRBV11-2	TRBJ1-1	TGTGCCAGCAGCCCTCACCCGAGAGGAGCTTTCTTT	CASSPHPRGAFF
-	14	-	TRBV5-4	TRBJ1-5	TGTGCCAGCAGCTTGTTGGGGGGCAATCAGCCCCAGCATTTT	CASSLLGGNQPQHF
-	15	TRBD2	TRBV2	TRBJ2-3	TGTGCCAGCAGTGACTTCCGGGGGGGCACAGATACGCAGTATTTT	CASSDFRGGTDTQYF
-	11	-	TRBV30	TRBJ1-5	TGTGCCTGGAGGTGGCCTCAGCCCCAGCATTTT	CAWRWPQPQHF
-	14	-	TRBV10-3	TRBJ1-2	TGTGCCATCAGTACCCCGGGGGCTTACGATGGCTACACCTTC	CAISTPGAYDGYTF
-	16	TRBD2	TRBV7-9	TRBJ2-1	TGTGCCAGCAGCTTAGGACTAGCGGGAGATGACAGAGAGCAGTTCTTC	CASSLGLAGDDREQFF
-	12	-	TRBV15	TRBJ2-1	TGTGCCACCAGCAGAGGATGGTATGAGCAGTTCTTC	CATSRGWYEQFF
-	15	TRBD2	TRBV6-1	TRBJ2-5	TGTGCCAGACTTTCTATCTCGCGGGAGCTGGAGACCCAGTACTTC	CARLSISRELETQYF
-	16	TRBD1	TRBV11-2	TRBJ1-1	TGTGCCAGCAGCTTAGGCCGGGGACAGAGGAGACCTGAAGCTTTCTTT	CASSLGRGQRRPEAFF
-	14	-	TRBV6-6	TRBJ2-5	TGTGCCAGCAGTTACGGGGGCTGGGGAGAGACCCAGTACTTC	CASSYGGWGETQYF
-	18	TRBD1	TRBV6-1	TRBJ1-5	TGTGCCAGCAGTGAACCTCGGGACAGGCCCCTTAGCAATCAGCCCCAGCATTTT	CASSEPRDRPLSNQPQHF
-	15	TRBD2	TRBV15	TRBJ2-1	TGTGCCACCAGCAGAGGCGGGGGGGACTACAATGAGCAGTTCTTC	CATSRGGGDYNEQFF
-	12	-	TRBV11-3	TRBJ2-2	TGTGCCAGCAGCATTAAGACCGGGGAGCTGTTTTTT	CASSIKTGELFF
once	12	-	TRBV2	TRBJ2-1	TGTGCCAGCAAGACTAGCTACAATGAGCAGTTCTTC	CASKTSYNEQFF
-	14	-	TRBV2	TRBJ1-2	TGTGCCAGCAGTGAAATTGCCTACAGAGGTGGCTACACCTTC	CASSEIAYRGGYTF
-	15	-	TRBV28	TRBJ1-3	TGTGCTACAGCGATTCAAAGTAGAGGCGGAAACACCATATATTTT	CATAIQSRGGNTIYF
-	15	TRBD1	TRBV30	TRBJ1-2	TGTGCCTGGAGCGCCGGGACAGTCGGTGTTTATGGCTACACCTTC	CAWSAGTVGVYGYTF
-	15	TRBD1	TRBV7-9	TRBJ2-5	TGTGCCAGCAGCTTGAGACAGGGACGGAGAGAGACCCAGTACTTC	CASSLRQGRRETQYF
-	14	-	TRBV14	TRBJ1-3	TGTGCCAGCAGCAGAGGACACTCTGGAAACACCATATATTTT	CASSRGHSGNTIYF